A selection of T cell receptor beta chains follows, all from one sample in a study of T cells after yellow fever vaccination. TCRdb re-called the 5' RACE reads through MiXCR, storing one row per CDR3 protein. The profile shows some 320,000 distinct CDR3 sequences, approximately 9% of them singletons. The source was PBMCs, collected on the day of the first yellow fever vaccination. Receptors originate from a man aged 18 to 35 who received the YFV17D yellow fever vaccine. The CDR3 runs from the conserved cysteine through the conserved F or W. The D gene is left open where the match is weak. Not all rows give a size; the values are once, few, many and, for expanded clones, a class.

TRBV6-2/TRBV6-3,-,-,TRBJ2-7,TGTGCCAGCAGCAACAGGGTCCACGAGCAGTACTTC,CASSNRVHEQYF
TRBV12-3/TRBV12-4,-,-,TRBJ1-6,TGTGCCAGCAGTTTCCGGGGGTTTGATTCACCCCTCCACTTT,CASSFRGFDSPLHF
TRBV20-1,-,-,TRBJ1-6,TGCAGTGCTCCGGACAGATGGAATTCACCCCTCCACTTT,CSAPDRWNSPLHF
TRBV20-1,-,TRBD2,TRBJ2-3,TGCTGTGCTAGAGATCGGGGGGAAGGGCGAACAGATACGCAGTATTTT,CCARDRGEGRTDTQYF
TRBV15,-,-,TRBJ2-3,TGTGCCACCAGCAGAGATCAGGGGCTGGCAGATACGCAGTATTTT,CATSRDQGLADTQYF
TRBV4-1,-,TRBD1,TRBJ1-5,TGCGCCAGCAGCCCTCCTCCGGGACAGACACTCAATCAGCCCCAGCATTTT,CASSPPPGQTLNQPQHF
TRBV5-6,-,TRBD2,TRBJ2-5,TGTGCCAGCAGCCCCGGGGGGGTGGAGACCCAGTACTTC,CASSPGGVETQYF
TRBV14,few,TRBD2,TRBJ2-3,TGTGCCAGCAGTCTTAGCGGGGGGATTGGTACGCAGTATTTT,CASSLSGGIGTQYF
TRBV12-3/TRBV12-4,many,-,TRBJ1-4,TGTGCCAGCAGCCAAGTTCTCGCTAATGAAAAACTGTTTTTT,CASSQVLANEKLFF
TRBV24-1,-,-,TRBJ2-2,TGTGCCACCAGTTACGGGACAGCGGGAATTTCCGGGGAGCTGTTTTTT,CATSYGTAGISGELFF
TRBV10-3,-,-,TRBJ1-1,TGTGCCATCAGTGAGAACAGGGAGGGCACTGAAGCTTTCTTT,CAISENREGTEAFF
TRBV28,few,TRBD1,TRBJ2-5,TGTGCCAGCAGAAGCGGACAGGGAGGGACCCAGTACTTC,CASRSGQGGTQYF
TRBV5-1,-,TRBD1,TRBJ2-1,TGCGCCAGCAGCCCCGAGACAGGGTTAGCAGGCAATGAGCAGTTCTTC,CASSPETGLAGNEQFF
TRBV7-8,many,-,TRBJ2-3,TGTGCCAGCACCGCCCGGGGGCAAGGCACAGATACGCAGTATTTT,CASTARGQGTDTQYF
TRBV20-1,few,TRBD1,TRBJ2-3,TGCAGTGCTAGAGATTACCAGGGGGCGGGAGATACGCAGTATTTT,CSARDYQGAGDTQYF
TRBV15,-,-,TRBJ2-6,TGTGCCACCAGCAGTGGCGGGTCTGGGGCCAACGTCCTGACTTTC,CATSSGGSGANVLTF
TRBV27,few,-,TRBJ2-3,TGTGCCAGCACAAAAGGGCGGCGGAGAGATACGCAGTATTTT,CASTKGRRRDTQYF
TRBV6-1,-,TRBD2,TRBJ2-1,TGTGCCAGCAGTGGGACTAGCGGTAACTACAATGAGCAGTTCTTC,CASSGTSGNYNEQFF
TRBV20-1,-,-,TRBJ2-2,TGCAGTGTCCCGGCTAGGGGTAGCGGGGAGCTGTTTTTT,CSVPARGSGELFF
TRBV7-6,-,TRBD1,TRBJ1-2,TGTGCCAGCAGCCTACTTGCGGGACAGGGGGTTTACACCTTC,CASSLLAGQGVYTF
TRBV6-1,-,-,TRBJ2-7,TGTGCCAGCGGCCGGTTAATATGGGGGGCCCCCTACGAGCAGTACTTC,CASGRLIWGAPYEQYF
TRBV6-5,-,-,TRBJ1-3,TGTGCCGGCAGTTCCGGCCCTGGAAACACCATATATTTT,CAGSSGPGNTIYF
TRBV5-1,-,TRBD1,TRBJ2-4,TGCGCCAGCGATCCGGGACAGGGGCCCTCGGGGATTCAGTACTTC,CASDPGQGPSGIQYF
TRBV20-1,-,-,TRBJ1-5,TGCAGTGTTACTTGGGCTATCGTACAGGGCTATAGCAATCAGCCCCAGCATTTT,CSVTWAIVQGYSNQPQHF
TRBV4-3,few,TRBD1,TRBJ2-1,TGCGCCAGCAGCCAAGACCGATCTGGGCCGGGACAGGGATCCATCTTC,CASSQDRSGPGQGSIF
TRBV20-1,-,-,TRBJ1-4,TGCAGTGCTGAAGCTTGGGCAACTAATGAAAAACTGTTTTTT,CSAEAWATNEKLFF
TRBV3-1,few,-,TRBJ2-2,TGTGCCAGCAGCCGGGGTGAGGCGAACACCGGGGAGCTGTTTTTT,CASSRGEANTGELFF
TRBV20-1,-,-,TRBJ2-5,TGCAGTGCTAGAGATCCGAGCGGACAAGAGACCCAGTACTTC,CSARDPSGQETQYF
TRBV18,-,TRBD1,TRBJ1-1,TGTGCCAGCTCACCACCGACAGGGACTAACGGGGCTTTCTTT,CASSPPTGTNGAFF
TRBV6-5,-,-,TRBJ2-5,TGTGCCAGCAGTTACGAGCTACAGGAAAGCTTTCATGGGACCCAGTACTTC,CASSYELQESFHGTQYF
TRBV11-3,few,-,TRBJ2-5,TGTGCCAGCAGCTTGGACACCGGGTGGACCCAGTACTTC,CASSLDTGWTQYF
TRBV3-1,few,TRBD2,TRBJ2-1,TGTGCCAGCAGCCAAGAGGAGCGGGGGGATGAGCAGTTCTTC,CASSQEERGDEQFF
TRBV6-1,-,TRBD2,TRBJ2-5,TGTGCCAGCAGCCGAGCGGGGTACCAAGAGACCCAGTACTTC,CASSRAGYQETQYF
TRBV7-9,many,-,TRBJ2-3,TGTGCCAGCAGCTTCAGACACGGGAAGTTGAATACGCAGTATTTT,CASSFRHGKLNTQYF
TRBV5-1,-,-,TRBJ2-1,TGCGCCAGCAGCTTTATGAGTACCAATGAGCAGTTCTTC,CASSFMSTNEQFF
TRBV20-1,-,-,TRBJ2-3,TGCAGTGCTCCCGACTACCGAGCACTCGCAGATACGCAGTATTTT,CSAPDYRALADTQYF
TRBV12-3/TRBV12-4,many,TRBD1,TRBJ2-5,TGTGCCAGCAGCTGGGACAGGGGCCAAGAGACCCAGTACTTC,CASSWDRGQETQYF
TRBV5-1,many,-,TRBJ2-1,TGCGCCAGCAGCTTCGACCCCTACAATGAGCAGTTCTTC,CASSFDPYNEQFF
TRBV29-1,few,-,TRBJ1-2,TGCAGCGTTGATTGGGGCTTAGGGGGCTACACCTTC,CSVDWGLGGYTF
TRBV6-2/TRBV6-3,few,TRBD1,TRBJ2-2,TGTGCCAGCAGTTGGGACAGTGACACCGGGGAGCTGTTTTTT,CASSWDSDTGELFF
TRBV6-2/TRBV6-3,few,-,TRBJ2-3,TGTGCCAGCAGTTTCGTGACACGCCTAGATACGCAGTATTTT,CASSFVTRLDTQYF
TRBV20-1,few,-,TRBJ1-6,TGCAGTGCTGGACAAGGGAATTCACCCCTCCACTTT,CSAGQGNSPLHF
TRBV5-1,-,-,TRBJ1-5,TGCGCCAGCAGACCTGGGCCGCCGAGCAATCAGCCCCAGCATTTT,CASRPGPPSNQPQHF